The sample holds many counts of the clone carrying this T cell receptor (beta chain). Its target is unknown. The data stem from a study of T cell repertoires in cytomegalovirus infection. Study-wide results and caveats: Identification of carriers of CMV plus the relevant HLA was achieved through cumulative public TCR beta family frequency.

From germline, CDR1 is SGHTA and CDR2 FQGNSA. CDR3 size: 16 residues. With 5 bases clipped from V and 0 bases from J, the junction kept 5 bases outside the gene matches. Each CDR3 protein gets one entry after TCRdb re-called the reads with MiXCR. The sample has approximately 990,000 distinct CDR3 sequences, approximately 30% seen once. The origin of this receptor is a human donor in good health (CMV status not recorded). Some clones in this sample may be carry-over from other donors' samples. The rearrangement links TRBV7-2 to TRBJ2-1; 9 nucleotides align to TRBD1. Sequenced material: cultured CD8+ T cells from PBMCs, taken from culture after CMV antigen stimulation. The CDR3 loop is CASSGRTGASYNEQFF. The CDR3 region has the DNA TGTGCCAGCAGCGGACGGACAGGGGCCTCCTACAATGAGCAGTTCTTC.